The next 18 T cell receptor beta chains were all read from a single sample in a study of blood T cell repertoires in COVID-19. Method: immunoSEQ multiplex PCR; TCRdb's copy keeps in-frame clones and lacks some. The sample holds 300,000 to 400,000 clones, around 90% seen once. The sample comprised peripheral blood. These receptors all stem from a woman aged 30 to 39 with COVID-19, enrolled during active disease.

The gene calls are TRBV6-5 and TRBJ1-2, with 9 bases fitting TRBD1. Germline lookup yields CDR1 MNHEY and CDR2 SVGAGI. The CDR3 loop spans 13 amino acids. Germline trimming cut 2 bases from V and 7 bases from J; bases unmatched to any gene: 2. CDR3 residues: CASSYLDRGGYTF. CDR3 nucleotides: TGTGCCAGCAGTTACCTGGACAGGGGTGGCTACACCTTC.

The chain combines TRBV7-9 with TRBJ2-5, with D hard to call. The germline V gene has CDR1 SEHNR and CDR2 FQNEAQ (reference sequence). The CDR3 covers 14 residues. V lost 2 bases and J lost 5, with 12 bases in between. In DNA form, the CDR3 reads TGTGCCAGCAGCTTATTGGGCCAACAGGAGACCCAGTACTTC. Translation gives CASSLLGQQETQYF.

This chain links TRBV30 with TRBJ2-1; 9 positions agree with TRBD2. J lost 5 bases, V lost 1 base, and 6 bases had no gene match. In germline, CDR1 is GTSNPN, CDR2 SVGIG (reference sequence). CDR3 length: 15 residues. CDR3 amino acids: CAWSGGLAVDNEQFF. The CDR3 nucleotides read TGTGCCTGGAGTGGGGGACTAGCTGTCGACAATGAGCAGTTCTTC.

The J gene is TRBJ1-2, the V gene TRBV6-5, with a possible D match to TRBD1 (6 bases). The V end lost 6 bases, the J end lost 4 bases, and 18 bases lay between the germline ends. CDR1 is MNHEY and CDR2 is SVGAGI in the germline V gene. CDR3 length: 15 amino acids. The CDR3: CASRLSGQTSYGYTF. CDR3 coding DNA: TGTGCCAGCAGACTTTCGGGACAAACGTCCTATGGCTACACCTTC.

The CDR3 loop reads CSAKDRDLNTGELFF. CDR3 bases: TGCAGCGCAAAAGACAGGGACTTAAACACCGGGGAGCTGTTTTTT. The gene calls are TRBV29-1 and TRBJ2-2; weak D call: TRBD1 (7 bases). Germline V lookup: CDR1 SQVTM, CDR2 ANQGSEA. Deletions cut 7 bases from V and 2 bases from J, with 17 bases between. The CDR3 totals 15 residues.

CDR3 sequence (DNA): TGTGCCAGCAGCCCACGAACGGGCAGGGCTCTCTCTGGCTACACCTTC. This sequence encodes CASSPRTGRALSGYTF. The chain couples TRBV3-1 (or the pseudogene TRBV3-2) to TRBJ1-2; D may be TRBD1 (5 bases). The germline V gene has CDR1 LGHDT and CDR2 YNNKEL (reference sequence). The V end lost 4 bases, the J end lost 7 bases, and 22 bases lay between the germline ends. The CDR3 contains 16 residues.

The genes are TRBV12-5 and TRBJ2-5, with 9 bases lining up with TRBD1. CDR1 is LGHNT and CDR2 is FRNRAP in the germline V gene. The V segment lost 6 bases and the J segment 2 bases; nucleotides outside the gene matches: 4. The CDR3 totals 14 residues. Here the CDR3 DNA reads TGTGCTAGTGGATCGGGGACAGGGCAAGAGACCCAGTACTTC. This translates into CASGSGTGQETQYF.

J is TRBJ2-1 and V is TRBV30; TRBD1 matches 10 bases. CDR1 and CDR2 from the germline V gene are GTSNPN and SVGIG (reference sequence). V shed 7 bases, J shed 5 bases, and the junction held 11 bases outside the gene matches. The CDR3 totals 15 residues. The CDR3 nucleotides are TGTGCCTACCGAGTCGACAGGGGGCCCCACAATGAGCAGTTCTTC. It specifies CAYRVDRGPHNEQFF.

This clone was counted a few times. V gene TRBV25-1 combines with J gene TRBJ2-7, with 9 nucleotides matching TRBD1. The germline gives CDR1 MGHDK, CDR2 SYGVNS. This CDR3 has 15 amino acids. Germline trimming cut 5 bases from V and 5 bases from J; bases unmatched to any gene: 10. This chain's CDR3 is CASSPRTGEVDEQYF. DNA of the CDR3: TGTGCCAGCAGTCCACGGACAGGGGAGGTCGACGAGCAGTACTTC.

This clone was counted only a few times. The CDR3 here is CASSLALGLSGNTIYF. The DNA for the CDR3 is TGTGCCAGCAGCTTAGCGTTGGGGCTCTCTGGAAACACCATATATTTT. The V gene is TRBV7-9, the J gene TRBJ1-3, with a possible D match to TRBD1 (5 bases). The germline V and J ends were trimmed by 0 bases and 0 bases, with 9 bases remaining between them. This CDR3 is built from 16 residues. Germline assignment: CDR1 SEHNR and CDR2 FQNEAQ (reference sequence).

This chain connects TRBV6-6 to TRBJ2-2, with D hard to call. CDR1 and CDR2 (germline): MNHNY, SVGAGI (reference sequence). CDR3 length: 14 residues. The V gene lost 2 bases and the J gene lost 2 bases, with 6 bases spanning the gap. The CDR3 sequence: CASSYVRNTGELFF. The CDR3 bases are TGTGCCAGCAGTTACGTCAGAAACACCGGGGAGCTGTTTTTT.

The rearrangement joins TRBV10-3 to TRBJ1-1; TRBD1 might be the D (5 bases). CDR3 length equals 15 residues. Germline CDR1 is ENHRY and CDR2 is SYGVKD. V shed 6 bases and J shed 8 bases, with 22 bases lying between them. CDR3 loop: CAISGGQGLNGEAFF. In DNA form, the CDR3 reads TGTGCCATCAGCGGGGGTCAGGGTCTAAATGGCGAAGCTTTCTTT.

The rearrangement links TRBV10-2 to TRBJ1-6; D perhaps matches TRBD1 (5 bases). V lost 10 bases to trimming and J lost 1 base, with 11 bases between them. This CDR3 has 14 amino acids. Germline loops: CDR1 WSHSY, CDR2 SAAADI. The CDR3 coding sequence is TGCGCCACCCTGGGGCAGTCCTATAATTCACCCCTCCACTTT. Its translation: CATLGQSYNSPLHF.

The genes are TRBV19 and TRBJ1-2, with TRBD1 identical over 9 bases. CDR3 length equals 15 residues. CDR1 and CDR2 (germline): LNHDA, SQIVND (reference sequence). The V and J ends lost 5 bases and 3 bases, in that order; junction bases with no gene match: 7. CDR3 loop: CASSETGGSDYGYTF. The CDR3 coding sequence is TGTGCCAGTAGTGAAACAGGGGGCTCTGACTATGGCTACACCTTC.

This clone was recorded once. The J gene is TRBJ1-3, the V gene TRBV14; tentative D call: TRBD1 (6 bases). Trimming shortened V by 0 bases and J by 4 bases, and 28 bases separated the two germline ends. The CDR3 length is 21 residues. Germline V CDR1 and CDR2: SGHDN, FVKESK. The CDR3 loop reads CASSQDFREKDRPDSGNTIYF. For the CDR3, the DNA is TGTGCCAGCAGCCAAGATTTTAGGGAAAAAGACAGGCCGGATTCAGGAAACACCATATATTTT. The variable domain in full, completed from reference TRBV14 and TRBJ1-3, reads EAGVTQFPSHSVIEKGQTVTLRCDPISGHDNLYWYRRVMGKEIKFLLHFVKESKQDESGMPNNRFLAERTGGTYSTLKVQPAELEDSGVYFCASSQDFREKDRPDSGNTIYFGEGSWLTVV.

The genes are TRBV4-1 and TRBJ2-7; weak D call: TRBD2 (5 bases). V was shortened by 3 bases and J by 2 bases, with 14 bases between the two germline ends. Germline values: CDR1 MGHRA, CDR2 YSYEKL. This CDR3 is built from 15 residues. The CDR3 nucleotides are TGCGCCAGCAGCCACCCCCGGGGATCGGCCTACGAGCAGTACTTC. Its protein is CASSHPRGSAYEQYF.

The CDR3 bases are TGTGCCAGTAGTATGCCCCTCGGACTAGCGGATACAACCACAGATACGCAGTATTTT. Residues: CASSMPLGLADTTTDTQYF. This chain links TRBV19 with TRBJ2-3; 10 nucleotides align to TRBD2. V was clipped by 3 bases and J by 2 bases; unmatched bases: 14. Germline CDR1 reads LNHDA; CDR2 reads SQIVND (reference sequence). This CDR3 region has 19 residues.

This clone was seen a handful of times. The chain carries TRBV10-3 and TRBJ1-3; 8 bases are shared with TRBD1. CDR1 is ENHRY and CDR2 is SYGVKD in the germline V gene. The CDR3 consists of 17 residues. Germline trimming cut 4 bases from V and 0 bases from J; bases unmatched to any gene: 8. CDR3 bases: TGTGCCATCAGTGGGACAGGGACGATGAACTCTGGAAACACCATATATTTT. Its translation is CAISGTGTMNSGNTIYF.